This T cell receptor (beta chain) was retrieved from a study of yellow fever vaccine responses in identical twins. Study results and caveats: Twin vaccine T cell responses reportedly seemed partly convergent, partly personalized.

TCRdb reanalysed the RT-PCR reads using MiXCR and keeps one entry per CDR3 protein. The table lists thousands of distinct CDR3 sequences, 77% of them singletons, with less than 15% in the top ten. This clonotype was observed a handful of times. Its matching antigen is unknown. Compared with germline, one end of the junction differs, possibly owing to a read error. Specimen: T cells from blood (PBMCs), unsorted or a sorted subset (not recorded which), collected before or after yellow fever vaccination (not recorded which). The TCR originated in a woman between 18 and 29 years old who received the yellow fever vaccine.

For the CDR3, the DNA is TGTGCTAGCAGCGAGGACAGTCCACACCAGCCCCAGCATTTT. This encodes CASSEDSPHQPQHF. The J gene is TRBJ1-5, the V gene TRBV7-7, with D possibly TRBD1 on 6 matching bases. Germline V gives CDR1 SSHAT, CDR2 FNYEAQ (reference sequence). This CDR3 has 14 residues. Full variable domain (missing parts from reference TRBV7-7 and TRBJ1-5): GAGVSQSPRYKVTKRGQDVTLRCDPISSHATLYWYQQALGQGPEFLTYFNYEAQPDKSGLPSDRFSAERPEGSISTLTIQRTEQRDSAMYRCASSEDSPHQPQHFGDGTRLSIL.